This paragraph covers one T cell receptor (beta chain) sequence. Its antigen is currently unknown. Some clones are missing from TCRdb's copy, which holds only in-frame ones; the method was immunoSEQ multiplex PCR. Among over 150,000 clones listed, 80% to 85% were seen once. The sample originates from a study of cytomegalovirus exposure and HLA in healthy donors. Study-wide results and caveats: Associated with cytomegalovirus, according to the listing, were around 160 TCR beta chains.

Trimming removed 2 bases at V and 1 base at J, with 8 bases between. The germline V gene has CDR1 KGHSH and CDR2 LQKENI. CDR3 length: 14 amino acids. Material: PBMCs. This TCR was recovered from a woman between 18 and 29 years old in good health and CMV-seropositive. The chain joins TRBV18 to TRBJ1-1, with D unclear. The CDR3 sequence: CASSPRQQNTEAFF. The CDR3 DNA sequence: TGTGCCAGCTCACCAAGACAACAGAACACTGAAGCTTTCTTT.